A selection of T cell receptor beta chains follows, all from one sample in a study of circulating CD8 cells and anti-PD-1 response in melanoma. TCRdb fed the reads into MiXCR, producing one record per CDR3 protein. The table has approximately 520 distinct CDR3 sequences, 4.5% to 7% seen once; the top ten hold approximately 40%. The source was CD8+ T cells from PBMCs, collected at baseline or after one month of anti-PD-1 therapy (not recorded which). Receptors were obtained from a human donor with melanoma. CDR3s include the opening cysteine and the closing phenylalanine or tryptophan. Each record gives: V gene, D gene, J gene, CDR3 protein. The D gene is left open where the match is weak.

TRBV6-5	NA	TRBJ1-4	CASSFFEGSNEKLFF
TRBV10-3	NA	TRBJ2-2	CAISASSTVNTGELFF
TRBV20-1	NA	TRBJ2-1	CSASGSFTPGDEQFF
TRBV7-3	TRBD2	TRBJ2-1	CASSASGGALDEQFF
TRBV20-1	NA	TRBJ2-1	CSARDNEQFF
TRBV28	NA	TRBJ2-5	CASREDGQETQYF
TRBV4-2	NA	TRBJ1-6	CASSQDLTTDYLHF
TRBV27	NA	TRBJ2-1	CASSALASGNEQFF
TRBV7-6	TRBD1	TRBJ1-5	CASSLAEGTEAQPQHF
TRBV27	NA	TRBJ2-2	CASSLANTGELFF
TRBV28	TRBD2	TRBJ2-7	CASSLPPSGSYEQYF
TRBV19	TRBD2	TRBJ2-3	CASREAGNTDTQYF
TRBV28	NA	TRBJ2-1	CASSLGLQGEQFF
TRBV7-3	NA	TRBJ2-7	CASSLTGGQRDEQYF
TRBV30	TRBD2	TRBJ2-1	CAWGTNYNEQFF
TRBV20-1	TRBD2	TRBJ2-7	CSARGALQTSSSSYEQYF
TRBV2	TRBD2	TRBJ2-4	CASSQWRSGRVLAKNIQYF
TRBV27	TRBD1	TRBJ2-1	CASSPGDRGYYNEQFF
TRBV13	TRBD2	TRBJ2-7	CASSPVGSGIYEQYF
TRBV20-1	NA	TRBJ2-2	CSAPTGTFNTGELFF
TRBV5-6	NA	TRBJ2-1	CASSRLISGTEAYNEQFF
TRBV4-1	NA	TRBJ2-7	CASSTEWSYEQYF
TRBV25-1	TRBD2	TRBJ2-1	CASSLDPGLAGPSSSYNEQFF
TRBV28	TRBD1	TRBJ2-5	CASSYMTGGLQETQYF
TRBV4-2	NA	TRBJ2-1	CASSHLDLPRQFF